This TCR beta chain was sequenced during a study of OX40 agonist ivuxolimab in advanced cancers. With baseline, cycle 4 day 1, and cycle 7 day 1 as timepoints, blood was sampled. In germline, CDR1 is SEHNR, CDR2 FQNEAQ (reference sequence). The V gene lost 2 bases and the J gene lost 3 bases, with 7 bases spanning the gap. The CDR3 sequence is 13 residues long. Sequencing was performed with immunoSEQ multiplex PCR; in TCRdb, only in-frame clones are kept and a portion is missing. The sample yields 100,000 or so clones, under 95% seen once. Source: CD4+ or CD8+ T cells sorted from blood, taken in a trial of the OX40 agonist ivuxolimab. This sequence joins TRBV7-9 and TRBJ2-5; D perhaps matches TRBD2 (6 bases). The receptor's source is an adult with an advanced solid tumor such as melanoma, head and neck, liver or kidney cancer. CDR3 nucleotides: TGTGCCAGCAGCTTATGGGGGGAAGAGACCCAGTACTTC. Protein sequence: CASSLWGEETQYF.